The T cell receptor (beta chain) under discussion was sequenced for a study of untreated major depressive disorder. Magnetic negative selection enriched CD4+ T cells from thawed PBMCs. CDR3 length: 13 residues. Trimming left V 4 bases short and J 6 bases short, with 12 bases between. Germline CDR1 MNHEY, CDR2 SVGAGI. Here immunoSEQ multiplex PCR was the method, and the copy in TCRdb shows in-frame clones only, minus some. The sample has 21,000 or so clones; 85% to 95% are singletons. This sequence joins TRBV6-5 and TRBJ1-2, with D possibly matching TRBD1 (5 bases). This receptor was taken from a man aged 25 to 40 in good health. The specimen was CD4+ T cells from PBMCs. The CDR3 protein is CASSLGRVDGYTF. The CDR3 coding sequence is TGTGCCAGCAGTTTGGGCAGGGTGGATGGCTACACCTTC.